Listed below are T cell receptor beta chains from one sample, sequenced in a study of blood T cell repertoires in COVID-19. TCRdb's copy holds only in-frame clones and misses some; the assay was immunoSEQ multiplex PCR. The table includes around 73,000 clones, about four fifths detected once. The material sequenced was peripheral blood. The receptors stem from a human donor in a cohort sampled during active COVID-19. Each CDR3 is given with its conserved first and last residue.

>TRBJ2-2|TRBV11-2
CASSLTQSGGAWNTGELFF
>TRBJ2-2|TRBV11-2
CASSSWTGLNTGELFF
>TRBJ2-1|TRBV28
CASSLDSGGGGDEQFF
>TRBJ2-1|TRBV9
CASSESSGDYNEQFF
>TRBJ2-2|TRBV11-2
CASSLNGRGQNTGELFF
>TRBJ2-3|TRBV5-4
CASSTRLGADTQYF
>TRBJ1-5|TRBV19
CASSISMTASNNQPQHF
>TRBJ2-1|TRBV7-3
CASSLTGGAGNEQFF
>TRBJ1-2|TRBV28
CASSSAGGPFGYTF
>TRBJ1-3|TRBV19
CASSPDSGNTIYF
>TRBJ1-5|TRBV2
CASSERTGYQPQHF
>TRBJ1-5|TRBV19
CARWEGFSNQPQHF
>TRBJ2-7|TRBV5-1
CASSRGSEYTSFGQYF
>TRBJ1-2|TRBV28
CASTAGRGGGYTF
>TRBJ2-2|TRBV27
CASSSQSPTGELFF